This T cell receptor (beta chain) was recorded in a study of shared clonotypes between healthy human individuals. General study results and limits: A few donors shared about 5% of their naive CD4 clonotypes. Naive subsets generally exceeded memory subsets in estimated richness.

The germline gives CDR1 MNHNY, CDR2 SVGAGI (reference sequence). This CDR3 region has 16 residues. V lost 4 bases and J lost 0; bases outside the gene matches: 4. Note on this clone: The antigen remains undetermined.

TCRdb's copy holds only in-frame clones and misses some; the assay was immunoSEQ multiplex PCR. The sample yields 2,500,000 or so clones, roughly nine tenths seen once. CD4+ cells yielded CD45RA+ naive and CD45RA-negative memory subsets. The chain carries TRBV6-6 and TRBJ2-3; 10 nucleotides match TRBD1. This receptor was identified in a man aged 18 to 30 in good health. Specimen: naive CD4+ T cells sorted from blood. Stated subset: CD45RA+ positively selected. The DNA for the CDR3 is TGTGCCAGCAGTTCCCGACAGGGGGCTAGCACAGATACGCAGTATTTT. This translates into CASSSRQGASTDTQYF.